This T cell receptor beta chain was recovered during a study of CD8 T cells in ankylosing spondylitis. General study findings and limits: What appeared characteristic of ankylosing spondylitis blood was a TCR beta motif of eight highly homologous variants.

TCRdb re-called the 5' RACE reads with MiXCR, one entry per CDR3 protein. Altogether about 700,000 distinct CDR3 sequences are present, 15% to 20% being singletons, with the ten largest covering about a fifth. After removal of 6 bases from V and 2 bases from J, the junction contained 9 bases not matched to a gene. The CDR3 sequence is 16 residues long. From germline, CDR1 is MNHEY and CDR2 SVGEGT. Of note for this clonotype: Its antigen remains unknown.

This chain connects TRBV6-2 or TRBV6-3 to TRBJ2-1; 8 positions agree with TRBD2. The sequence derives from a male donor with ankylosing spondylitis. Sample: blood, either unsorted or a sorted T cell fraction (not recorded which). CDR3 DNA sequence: TGTGCCAGCAGCCGGGGGGGAGCGGGAGCCTACAATGAGCAGTTCTTC. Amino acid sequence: CASSRGGAGAYNEQFF.